This paragraph covers one TCR beta chain sequence. The data were taken from a study of blood T cell repertoires in COVID-19. Study-level background: In each case, the material was cDNA or gDNA derived from T cells, B-cell-depleted T cells, or PBMCs.

Study processing details: Reference gene primer amplification yielded estimated nucleated cell counts. Profiling relied on immunoSEQ multiplex PCR, and the TCRdb table lists in-frame clones only, not all of them. V and J calls and clone size are given by that table; D and trimming were obtained from the DNA. The repertoire holds about 45,000 clones, with under 85% as singletons. This TCR was recovered from a man older than 75 in a cohort sampled during active COVID-19. The sample taken for sequencing was peripheral blood.

The CDR3 DNA is TGTGCCAGCAGCCAACTACGGGGGAGGGACAGGGTAACAGATACGCAGTATTTT. It translates to CASSQLRGRDRVTDTQYF. The V call is TRBV4-2, the J call TRBJ2-3; 9 positions match TRBD1. The CDR3 extends over 18 amino acids. Per germline, CDR1 LGHNA and CDR2 YNFKEQ. The V segment lost 2 bases and the J segment 3 bases; nucleotides outside the gene matches: 12.